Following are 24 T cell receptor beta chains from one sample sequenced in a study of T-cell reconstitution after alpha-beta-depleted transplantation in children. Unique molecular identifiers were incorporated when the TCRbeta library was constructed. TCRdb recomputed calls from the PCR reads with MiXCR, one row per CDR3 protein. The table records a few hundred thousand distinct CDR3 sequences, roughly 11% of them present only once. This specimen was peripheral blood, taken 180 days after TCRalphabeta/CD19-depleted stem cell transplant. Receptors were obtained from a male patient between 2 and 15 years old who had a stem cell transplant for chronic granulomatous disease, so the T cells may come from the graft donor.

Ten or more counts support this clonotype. The CDR3 DNA sequence: TGTGCCACCAGTGTGGCTTCCTACAATGAGCAGTTCTTC. Its protein is CATSVASYNEQFF. The chain combines TRBV24-1 with TRBJ2-1; D remains ambiguous. Germline V CDR1 and CDR2: KGHDR, SFDVKD. CDR3 length: 13 residues. The V and J ends lost 5 bases and 1 base respectively, with 5 bases between them.

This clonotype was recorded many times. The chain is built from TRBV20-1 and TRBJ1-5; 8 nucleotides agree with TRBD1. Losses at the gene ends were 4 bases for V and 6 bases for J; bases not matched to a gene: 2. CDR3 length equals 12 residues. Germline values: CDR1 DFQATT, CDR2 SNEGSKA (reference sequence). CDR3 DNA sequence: TGCAGTGCTATGGACAGGGTTCAGCCCCAGCATTTT. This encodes CSAMDRVQPQHF.

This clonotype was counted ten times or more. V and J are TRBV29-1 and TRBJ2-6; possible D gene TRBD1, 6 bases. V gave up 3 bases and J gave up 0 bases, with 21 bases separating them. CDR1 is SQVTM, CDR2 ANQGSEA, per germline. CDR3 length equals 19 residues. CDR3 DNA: TGCAGCGTTGAGATCCGGGACAACTCCTTCGGCTCTGGGGCCAACGTCCTGACTTTC. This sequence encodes CSVEIRDNSFGSGANVLTF.

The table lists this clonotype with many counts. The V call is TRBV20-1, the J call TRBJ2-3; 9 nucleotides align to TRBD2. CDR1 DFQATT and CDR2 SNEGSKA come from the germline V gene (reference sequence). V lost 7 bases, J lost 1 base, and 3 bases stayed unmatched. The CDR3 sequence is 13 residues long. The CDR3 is CSVPSGGTDTQYF. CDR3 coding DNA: TGCAGTGTCCCTAGCGGGGGCACAGATACGCAGTATTTT.

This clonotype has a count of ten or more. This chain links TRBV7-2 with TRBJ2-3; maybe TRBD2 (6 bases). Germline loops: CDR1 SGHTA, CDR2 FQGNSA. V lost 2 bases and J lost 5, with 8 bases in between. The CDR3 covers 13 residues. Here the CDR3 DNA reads TGTGCCAGCAGCTTATCCGGGGGAGATACGCAGTATTTT. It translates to CASSLSGGDTQYF.

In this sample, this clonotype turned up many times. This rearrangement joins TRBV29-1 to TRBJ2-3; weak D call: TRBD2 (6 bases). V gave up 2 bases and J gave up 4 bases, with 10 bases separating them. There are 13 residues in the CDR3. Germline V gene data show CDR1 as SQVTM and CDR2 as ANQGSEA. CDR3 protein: CSVEHGSADTQYF. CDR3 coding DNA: TGCAGCGTTGAACACGGGAGTGCAGATACGCAGTATTTT.

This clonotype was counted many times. For the CDR3, the DNA is TGTGCCAGCAGTTTTTCTAGGGCCTCGGGGGAGCAGTACTTC. It yields the protein CASSFSRASGEQYF. This chain links TRBV12-3 or TRBV12-4 with TRBJ2-7; tentative D call: TRBD2 (5 bases). With 3 bases removed from V and 7 bases from J, the gap between germline ends came to 16 bases. This CDR3 has 14 amino acids.

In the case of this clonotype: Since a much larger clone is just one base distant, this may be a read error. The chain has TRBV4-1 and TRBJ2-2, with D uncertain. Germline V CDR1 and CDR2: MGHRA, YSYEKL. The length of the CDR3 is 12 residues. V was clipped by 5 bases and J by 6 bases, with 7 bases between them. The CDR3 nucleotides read TGCGCCAGCAGCAGATCGTCCGGGGAGCTGTTTTTT. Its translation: CASSRSSGELFF.

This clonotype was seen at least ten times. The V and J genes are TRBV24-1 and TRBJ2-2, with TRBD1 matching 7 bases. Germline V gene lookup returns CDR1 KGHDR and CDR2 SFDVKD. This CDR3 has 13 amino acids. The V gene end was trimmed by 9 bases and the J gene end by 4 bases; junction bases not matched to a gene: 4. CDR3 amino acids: CATSTGSTGELFF. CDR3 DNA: TGTGCCACCTCGACAGGGAGCACCGGGGAGCTGTTTTTT.

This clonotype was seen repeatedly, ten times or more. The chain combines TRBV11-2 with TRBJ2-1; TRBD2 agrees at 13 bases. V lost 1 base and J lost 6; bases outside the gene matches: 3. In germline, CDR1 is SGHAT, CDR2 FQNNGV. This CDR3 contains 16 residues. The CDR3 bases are TGTGCCAGCAGCTTAGTGACTAGCGGGAGGTTCAATGAGCAGTTCTTC. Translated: CASSLVTSGRFNEQFF.

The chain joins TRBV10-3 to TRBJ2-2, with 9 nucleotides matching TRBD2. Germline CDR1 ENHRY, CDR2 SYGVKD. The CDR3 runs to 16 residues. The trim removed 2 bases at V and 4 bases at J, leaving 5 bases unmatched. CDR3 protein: CAISEPGLAGTGELFF. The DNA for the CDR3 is TGTGCCATCAGTGAGCCGGGACTAGCTGGCACCGGGGAGCTGTTTTTT.

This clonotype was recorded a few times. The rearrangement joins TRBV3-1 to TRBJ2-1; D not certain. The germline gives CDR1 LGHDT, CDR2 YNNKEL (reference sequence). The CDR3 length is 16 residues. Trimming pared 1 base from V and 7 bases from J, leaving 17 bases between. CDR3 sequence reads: CASSQVSGLAWNEQFF. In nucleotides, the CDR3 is TGTGCCAGCAGCCAAGTCAGTGGTTTAGCTTGGAATGAGCAGTTCTTC.

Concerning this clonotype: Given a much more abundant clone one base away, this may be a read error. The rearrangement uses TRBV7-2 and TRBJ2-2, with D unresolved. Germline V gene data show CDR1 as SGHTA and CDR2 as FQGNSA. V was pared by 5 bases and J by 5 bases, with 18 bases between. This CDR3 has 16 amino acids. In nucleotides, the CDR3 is TGTGCCAGCAGCCTCCTCGAGCAGATAGGTACCGGGGAGCTGTTTTTT. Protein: CASSLLEQIGTGELFF.

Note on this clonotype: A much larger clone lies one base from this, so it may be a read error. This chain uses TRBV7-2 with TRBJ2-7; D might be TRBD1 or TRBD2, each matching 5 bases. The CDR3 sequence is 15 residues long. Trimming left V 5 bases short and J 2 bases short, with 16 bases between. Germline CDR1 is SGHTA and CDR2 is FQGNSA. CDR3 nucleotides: TGTGCCAGCAGCGTAGGAGTGGGGGTGACCTACGAGCAGTACTTC. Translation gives CASSVGVGVTYEQYF.

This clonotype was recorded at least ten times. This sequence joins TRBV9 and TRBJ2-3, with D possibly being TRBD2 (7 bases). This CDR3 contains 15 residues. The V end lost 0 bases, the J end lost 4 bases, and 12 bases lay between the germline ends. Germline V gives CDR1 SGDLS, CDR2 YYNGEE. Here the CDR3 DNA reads TGTGCCAGCAGCGTAGCGAGGGGGGGCCCAGATACGCAGTATTTT. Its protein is CASSVARGGPDTQYF.

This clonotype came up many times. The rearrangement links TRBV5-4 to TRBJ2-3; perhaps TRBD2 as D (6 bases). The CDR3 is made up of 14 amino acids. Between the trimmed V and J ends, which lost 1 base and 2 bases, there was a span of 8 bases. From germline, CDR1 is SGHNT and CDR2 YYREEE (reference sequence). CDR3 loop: CASSLRTTTDTQYF. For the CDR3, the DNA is TGTGCCAGCAGCTTGCGGACTACCACAGATACGCAGTATTTT.

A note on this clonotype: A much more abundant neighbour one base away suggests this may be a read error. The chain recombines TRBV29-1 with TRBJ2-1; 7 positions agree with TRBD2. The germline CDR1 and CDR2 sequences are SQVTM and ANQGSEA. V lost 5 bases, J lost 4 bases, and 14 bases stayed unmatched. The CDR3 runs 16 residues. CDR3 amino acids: CSVRQREGRTYNEQFF. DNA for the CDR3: TGCAGCGTTCGCCAGAGGGAGGGCCGAACTTACAATGAGCAGTTCTTC.

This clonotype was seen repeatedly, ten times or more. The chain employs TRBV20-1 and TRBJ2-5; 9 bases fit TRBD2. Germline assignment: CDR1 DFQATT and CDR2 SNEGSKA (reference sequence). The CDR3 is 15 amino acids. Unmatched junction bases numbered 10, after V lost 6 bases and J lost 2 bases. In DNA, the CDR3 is TGCAGTGCCCCGATAGCTAGCGGGGTACAAGAGACCCAGTACTTC. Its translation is CSAPIASGVQETQYF.

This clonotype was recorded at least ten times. In DNA form, the CDR3 reads TGTGCCAGTAGTAAACTAGCGGGAGACAATGAGCAGTTCTTC. The encoded protein is CASSKLAGDNEQFF. The J gene is TRBJ2-1, the V gene TRBV19; TRBD2 agrees at 11 bases. V gave up 4 bases and J gave up 5 bases; unmatched junction bases: 1. The CDR3 has 14 amino acids. Looked up from germline, CDR1 is LNHDA and CDR2 is SQIVND (reference sequence).

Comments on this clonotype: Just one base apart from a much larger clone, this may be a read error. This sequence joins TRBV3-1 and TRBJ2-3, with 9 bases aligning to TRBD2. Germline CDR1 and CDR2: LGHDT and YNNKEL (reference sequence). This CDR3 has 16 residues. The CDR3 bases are TGTGCCAGCAGCCCCCGGCTAGCGGGGAGCAAAGATACGCAGTATTTT. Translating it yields CASSPRLAGSKDTQYF.

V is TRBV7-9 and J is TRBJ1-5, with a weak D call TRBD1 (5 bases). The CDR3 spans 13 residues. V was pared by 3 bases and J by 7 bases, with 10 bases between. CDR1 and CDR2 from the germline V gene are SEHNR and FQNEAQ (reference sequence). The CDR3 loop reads CASSLGRAQPQHF. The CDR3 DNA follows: TGTGCCAGCAGCTTGGGCAGGGCCCAGCCCCAGCATTTT.

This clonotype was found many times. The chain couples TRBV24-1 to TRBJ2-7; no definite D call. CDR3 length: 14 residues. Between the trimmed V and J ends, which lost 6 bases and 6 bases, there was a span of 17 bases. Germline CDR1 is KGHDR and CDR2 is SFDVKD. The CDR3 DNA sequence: TGTGCCACCAGTTCTCAGCACTACGTGGGCGAGCAGTACTTC. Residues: CATSSQHYVGEQYF.

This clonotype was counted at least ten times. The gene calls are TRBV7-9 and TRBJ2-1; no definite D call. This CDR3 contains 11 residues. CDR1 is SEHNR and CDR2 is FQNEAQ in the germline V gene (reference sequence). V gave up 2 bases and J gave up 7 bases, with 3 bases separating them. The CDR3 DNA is TGTGCCAGCAGCTTAAGGAATGAGCAGTTCTTC. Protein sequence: CASSLRNEQFF.

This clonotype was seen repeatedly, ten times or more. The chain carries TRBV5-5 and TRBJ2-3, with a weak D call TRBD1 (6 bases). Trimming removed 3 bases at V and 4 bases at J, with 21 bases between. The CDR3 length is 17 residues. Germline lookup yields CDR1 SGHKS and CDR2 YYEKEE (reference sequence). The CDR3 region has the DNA TGTGCCAGCAGCTCCGGAGCAGTAGGGGGAAACTCAGATACGCAGTATTTT. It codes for CASSSGAVGGNSDTQYF.